The rows below give T cell receptor beta chains drawn from one sample of a study of vaccination and CD4 T cells after COVID-19. These receptors have no identified antigens. TCRdb reanalysed the PCR reads using MiXCR and keeps one entry per CDR3 protein. The table has 9,500 to 15,000 distinct CDR3 sequences, over 55% seen once. The sequencing sample was made of CD4+ T cells from blood, cultured in vitro. The receptor set was obtained from a human donor who had recovered from COVID-19. The CDR3 runs from the conserved cysteine through the conserved F or W. D genes are given only for firm matches. The listing skips clone size in some rows; elsewhere it reads once, few, many or a size class.

CDR3 DNA,CDR3 protein,clone size,V gene,J gene,D gene
TGTGCCAGCAGATCCGGGGGGTCTGGAGATACGCAGTATTTT,CASRSGGSGDTQYF,.,TRBV27,TRBJ2-3,TRBD2
TGTGCCAGCAGCTTAGATAGGACTAGCGGGAGTTACGAGCAGTACTTC,CASSLDRTSGSYEQYF,few,TRBV7-2,TRBJ2-7,TRBD2
TGCAGTGCTAGAGATAGGACAGCCGTTTCCTACAATGAGCAGTTCTTC,CSARDRTAVSYNEQFF,few,TRBV20-1,TRBJ2-1,.
TGCAGTGCTTGCATGGTGGGAGAGTACAATGAGCAGTTCTTC,CSACMVGEYNEQFF,.,TRBV20-1,TRBJ2-1,.
TGTGCCAGCAGCTTAAACGGGAGGGCCGACAATGAGCAGTTCTTC,CASSLNGRADNEQFF,.,TRBV7-6,TRBJ2-1,TRBD2
TGTGCCAGCAGCCCCCAAGGAGTGAATGAGCAGTTCTTC,CASSPQGVNEQFF,.,TRBV6-1,TRBJ2-1,.
TGCGCCAGCAGTGAAGGGGCCCCGGGGCAGCCCCAGCATTTT,CASSEGAPGQPQHF,.,TRBV10-1,TRBJ1-5,.
TGCAGTGCTAGAGCAGGATTGAGCAATCAGCCCCAGCATTTT,CSARAGLSNQPQHF,few,TRBV20-1,TRBJ1-5,.
TGTGCCAGCAGTGGAGTCGCTCGGGACAGCAATCAGCCCCAGCATTTT,CASSGVARDSNQPQHF,.,TRBV2,TRBJ1-5,.
TGTGCCAGCAGGAACCCCCTGCGGGATGTGGGCTACACCTTC,CASRNPLRDVGYTF,.,TRBV2,TRBJ1-2,.
TGTGCCAGCAGCTTAGGACAGCCAACAGATACGCAGTATTTT,CASSLGQPTDTQYF,.,TRBV11-1,TRBJ2-3,.
TGTGCCAGCGGAAAAATTCCGGGCCTTGAAGCTTTCTTT,CASGKIPGLEAFF,.,TRBV6-2/TRBV6-3,TRBJ1-1,.
TGTGCCAGCAGTTTATCGCCGGGGGAGACCCAGTACTTC,CASSLSPGETQYF,few,TRBV12-3/TRBV12-4,TRBJ2-5,.
TGTGCCAGCAGCTCCCGAAGGGGAGAGACCCAGTACTTC,CASSSRRGETQYF,.,TRBV7-2,TRBJ2-5,.
TGTGCCAGCAGCCCTACTCGACTCCTGACAGGGCAAAACGGGGAGCTGTTTTTT,CASSPTRLLTGQNGELFF,.,TRBV7-8,TRBJ2-2,TRBD1
TGCAGTGCTCTTTCGGCAGGGGGGGGCTACGAGCAGTACTTC,CSALSAGGGYEQYF,.,TRBV20-1,TRBJ2-7,.
TGTGCCAGCAGATCCCGGTCATCACTCTATGGCTACACCTTC,CASRSRSSLYGYTF,.,TRBV6-1,TRBJ1-2,.
TGCAGTGCCGCAACATCGACGGCTTACCAAGAGACCCAGTACTTC,CSAATSTAYQETQYF,.,TRBV20-1,TRBJ2-5,.
TGTGCCAGCAGTCCGTCCTATTTAAGGGTCCCTCAGTCACCCCTCCACTTT,CASSPSYLRVPQSPLHF,few,TRBV7-2,TRBJ1-6,.
TGTGCCAGTCAGGACAGACTCGGTAGGGGTCAGCCCCAGCATTTT,CASQDRLGRGQPQHF,.,TRBV19,TRBJ1-5,.
TGCAGCGTTGTAAAACGGGGGACCCCTTTATCCTCCGAGCAGTACTTC,CSVVKRGTPLSSEQYF,few,TRBV29-1,TRBJ2-7,.
TGTGCCATCAGGAAGACTAGCGGGCTCTCCTACGAGCAGTACTTC,CAIRKTSGLSYEQYF,.,TRBV10-3,TRBJ2-7,TRBD2
TGCGCCAGCAGTGAGGGACCGAACACCGGGGAGCTGTTTTTT,CASSEGPNTGELFF,few,TRBV10-1,TRBJ2-2,.
TGTGCCAGCAGCTTATTGGGATTAGCGGTACGAGATACGCAGTATTTT,CASSLLGLAVRDTQYF,.,TRBV7-9,TRBJ2-3,.
TGCAGTGCCTCACAGGGGGCGCGAGAAAAACTGTTTTTT,CSASQGAREKLFF,.,TRBV20-1,TRBJ1-4,TRBD1
TGTGCCAGCAGCTTTCCCCGGTTCCGGTTGAAGCAGTTCTTC,CASSFPRFRLKQFF,.,TRBV11-2,TRBJ2-1,.
TGCAGTGCTAGTAGGGATGGCAAAATTGACACAGATACGCAGTATTTT,CSASRDGKIDTDTQYF,.,TRBV20-1,TRBJ2-3,.
TGTGCCAGCAGCTCAGCCGGGACCAAACTTGAGACCCAGTACTTC,CASSSAGTKLETQYF,few,TRBV7-9,TRBJ2-5,.
TGTGCCAGCAGTCTGACAGGGGCTAATGAAAAACTGTTTTTT,CASSLTGANEKLFF,.,TRBV6-1,TRBJ1-4,TRBD1
TGCGCCAGCAGCTTGATGCCGGGGCAGCCCCAGCATTTT,CASSLMPGQPQHF,.,TRBV5-1,TRBJ1-5,.
TGTGCCAGCAGTGAAAGGAGGCCAGATACGCAGTATTTT,CASSERRPDTQYF,.,TRBV2,TRBJ2-3,.
TGTGCCACCAGTGATGCCACCGGGACAGGGACTTTCGGAGAGCAGTACTTC,CATSDATGTGTFGEQYF,.,TRBV24-1,TRBJ2-7,TRBD1
TGTGCCACCAGTGAGAGGGACGTCGGCGGGAATGAGCAGTTCTTC,CATSERDVGGNEQFF,few,TRBV24-1,TRBJ2-1,.
TGCAGTGCTAGGTCCGGACTAGCAAGAGGGAATGAGCAGTTCTTC,CSARSGLARGNEQFF,.,TRBV20-1,TRBJ2-1,TRBD2
TGTGCCAGCAGTGGACAGGGGGCAGGGAAGTCACCCCTCCACTTT,CASSGQGAGKSPLHF,.,TRBV2,TRBJ1-6,TRBD1
TGTGCCAGCAGCCCGGGGGTTAGCGGGAGTCGTACAGATACGCAGTATTTT,CASSPGVSGSRTDTQYF,.,TRBV7-2,TRBJ2-3,TRBD2
TGTGCCAGCAGTCGAAACCGGGACAGGGTAGCAAACGAGCAGTACTTC,CASSRNRDRVANEQYF,.,TRBV6-1,TRBJ2-7,TRBD1
TGTGCCAGCAGCTTAACAGGGCTTGGATATGGCTACACCTTC,CASSLTGLGYGYTF,few,TRBV7-2,TRBJ1-2,.
TGTGCCAGCAGTCCCATAGTCGGGAGCTGGAATCCCCAGTACTTC,CASSPIVGSWNPQYF,few,TRBV12-3/TRBV12-4,TRBJ2-5,.
TGCAGTGCTAGAGATCCGAGTAGCGGGAGCTATGAGCAGTTCTTC,CSARDPSSGSYEQFF,.,TRBV20-1,TRBJ2-1,TRBD2
TGTGCCAGCAGTTACTCGACAACAACTAATGAAAAACTGTTTTTT,CASSYSTTTNEKLFF,.,TRBV6-5,TRBJ1-4,.
TGTGCCAGCAGCTTGGTTGAGGGGGCGCGAGGGACCCAGTACTTC,CASSLVEGARGTQYF,.,TRBV7-2,TRBJ2-5,TRBD1
TGCAGTGAAAGGACTGGTCCCGCCTATGGCTACACCTTC,CSERTGPAYGYTF,.,TRBV20-1,TRBJ1-2,.
TGTGCCAGTAGTATGCCTAATCAAAGGAGTGAGCAGTTCTTC,CASSMPNQRSEQFF,.,TRBV19,TRBJ2-1,.
TGCAGTGCTCCGATAGCGGCGCGTAGCACAGATACGCAGTATTTT,CSAPIAARSTDTQYF,.,TRBV20-1,TRBJ2-3,.
TGTGCCAGCCGTCCACTAGCGGGAGGGGGCACCGGGGAGCTGTTTTTT,CASRPLAGGGTGELFF,few,TRBV27,TRBJ2-2,TRBD2
TGTGCCAGCTCGGGACAGAATAGCAATCAGCCCCAGCATTTT,CASSGQNSNQPQHF,.,TRBV2,TRBJ1-5,TRBD1
TGTGCCAGCAGTCCAGGGGACACCAACGGTAGCAATCAGCCCCAGCATTTT,CASSPGDTNGSNQPQHF,.,TRBV28,TRBJ1-5,.
TGTGCCAGCAGAAGGACTAGCGCCACAGATACGCAGTATTTT,CASRRTSATDTQYF,once,TRBV6-1,TRBJ2-3,TRBD2